One and the same sample provided the 31 T cell receptor beta chains below, sequenced in a study of Ad26.COV2.S vaccination and SARS-CoV-2 variants. Noted treatment: 15 to 20 received Ad26.COV2.S at low or high dose, single or two shots; roughly five received placebo; per-sample allocation not given. The investigators took samples on day 63 after the first vaccine or placebo injection. Some clones are missing from TCRdb's copy, which holds only in-frame ones; the method was immunoSEQ multiplex PCR. The profile shows about 460,000 clones, roughly nine tenths of them singletons. Specimen: peripheral blood, collected in a trial of Ad26.COV2.S vaccine versus placebo. The receptors stem from a person aged 18-65 years who received the Ad26.COV2.S COVID-19 vaccine or a placebo.

This CDR3 reads CASSQKGSAESNQPQHF. For the CDR3, the DNA is TGTGCCAGCAGCCAAAAAGGTTCTGCAGAGAGCAATCAGCCCCAGCATTTT. V gene TRBV21-1 combines with J gene TRBJ1-5. TRBV21-1 is a pseudogene locus. CDR3 length equals 17 residues.

This chain links TRBV4-1 with TRBJ2-3; 10 bases match TRBD2. CDR1 is MGHRA, CDR2 YSYEKL, per germline. The CDR3 is made up of 15 amino acids. Unmatched junction bases numbered 10, after V lost 8 bases and J lost 5 bases. The CDR3: CASSGAGGSRDTQYF. DNA of the CDR3: TGCGCCAGCTCCGGAGCGGGGGGGTCGCGAGATACGCAGTATTTT.

This chain uses TRBV6-5 with TRBJ2-1, with D maybe TRBD2 (6 bases). Looked up from germline, CDR1 is MNHEY and CDR2 is SVGAGI. This CDR3 has 11 residues. The V end was cut by 8 bases, the J end by 8 bases, with 10 bases between. As DNA, the CDR3 is TGTGCCAGCGGACTACCCCATGAGCAGTTCTTC. Its translation is CASGLPHEQFF.

The chain has TRBV6-6 and TRBJ2-2; TRBD1 agrees at 8 bases. From germline, CDR1 is MNHNY and CDR2 SVGAGI (reference sequence). V shed 6 bases and J 3 bases; nucleotides not matched to a gene: 6. CDR3 length equals 15 residues. The CDR3 loop is CASSRTGTYTGELFF. The CDR3 DNA follows: TGTGCCAGCAGCCGGACAGGGACGTACACCGGGGAGCTGTTTTTT.

This clone was seen a handful of times. The chain carries TRBV11-2 and TRBJ1-3, with D perhaps TRBD1 (5 bases). V lost 4 bases and J lost 5, with 15 bases in between. Germline CDR1 and CDR2: SGHAT and FQNNGV. This CDR3 has 15 residues. The CDR3: CASSSTVGVRNTIYF. The CDR3, as DNA: TGTGCCAGCAGCTCGACGGTGGGGGTGAGAAACACCATATATTTT.

CDR3 DNA: TGTGCCAGCAGCTTGGGAATTTATCGGGGAGTTCCTTGGAGTGAGCAGTACTTC. Its protein product is CASSLGIYRGVPWSEQYF. The chain carries TRBV5-8 and TRBJ2-7, with D maybe TRBD2 (5 bases). In germline, CDR1 is SGHTS, CDR2 YDEGEE. V dropped 0 bases and J dropped 7 bases, with 26 bases sitting between them. The CDR3 totals 18 residues.

This chain connects TRBV3-1 (or the pseudogene TRBV3-2) to TRBJ1-1; 7 bases match TRBD1. The CDR3 has 15 amino acids. The V gene end was trimmed by 1 base and the J gene end by 0 bases; junction bases not matched to a gene: 2. The V gene's germline CDR1 is LGHDT and CDR2 YNNKEL (reference sequence). CDR3 region: CASSQAGQMNTEAFF. In nucleotides, the CDR3 is TGTGCCAGCAGCCAAGCGGGACAGATGAACACTGAAGCTTTCTTT.

This chain connects TRBV30 to TRBJ2-2, with TRBD2 matching over 9 bases. The CDR3 is 18 amino acids. Germline V gene sequence: CDR1 GTSNPN, CDR2 SVGIG (reference sequence). The trim removed 5 bases at V and 5 bases at J, leaving 18 bases unmatched. CDR3 coding DNA: TGTGCCTGGGCAAGTAGACCCAAGGCGGGAGGGTGGACCGGGGAGCTGTTTTTT. This sequence encodes CAWASRPKAGGWTGELFF.

The chain uses TRBV15 and TRBJ2-3; 10 bases are a match to TRBD2. There are 18 residues in the CDR3. Trimming cost V 0 bases and J 1 base; bases outside gene matches: 7. CDR1 is LNHNV and CDR2 is YYDKDF in the germline V gene (reference sequence). The CDR3 loop is CATSRDSSLAGGTDTQYF. The CDR3 DNA sequence: TGTGCCACCAGCAGAGATTCGAGCCTAGCGGGGGGCACAGATACGCAGTATTTT. Full variable domain (remainder filled in from reference TRBV15 and TRBJ2-3): DAMVIQNPRYQVTQFGKPVTLSCSQTLNHNVMYWYQQKSSQAPKLLFHYYDKDFNNEADTPDNFQSRRPNTSFCFLDIRSPGLGDTAMYLCATSRDSSLAGGTDTQYFGPGTRLTVL.

The gene calls are TRBV9 and TRBJ2-2; TRBD1 matches 8 bases. Germline V gene data show CDR1 as SGDLS and CDR2 as YYNGEE. This CDR3 is 15 amino acids long. J was trimmed by 4 bases and V by 4 bases; bases with no gene match: 6. In DNA form, the CDR3 reads TGTGCCAGCAGCACTCAGGGGGCGATCACCGGGGAGCTGTTTTTT. The encoded protein is CASSTQGAITGELFF.

The gene calls are TRBV13 and TRBJ1-3, with 7 bases lining up with TRBD1. The CDR3 length is 13 residues. With 5 bases clipped from V and 7 bases from J, the junction kept 5 bases outside the gene matches. From germline, CDR1 is PRHDT and CDR2 FYEKMQ (reference sequence). DNA for the CDR3: TGTGCCAGCAGCCGCGACAGGGCGAACACCATATATTTT. This codes for CASSRDRANTIYF.

The rearrangement uses TRBV7-9 and TRBJ1-6; 7 bases map to TRBD1. The CDR3 covers 15 residues. J was trimmed by 6 bases and V by 5 bases; bases with no gene match: 7. Germline values: CDR1 SEHNR, CDR2 FQNEAQ (reference sequence). The CDR3 sequence is CASSVRDSSNSPLHF. CDR3 sequence (DNA): TGTGCCAGCAGCGTCCGGGACAGCTCTAATTCACCCCTCCACTTT.

Comments on this clone: Other DNA sequences in the same sample also yield this CDR3. The chain has TRBV28 and TRBJ1-5; no clear D. Trimming removed 3 bases at V and 4 bases at J, with 1 base between. CDR1 is MDHEN, CDR2 SYDVKM, per germline. CDR3 size: 11 residues. The CDR3 sequence is CASSLNQPQHF. DNA of the CDR3: TGTGCCAGCAGTTTGAATCAGCCCCAGCATTTT.

CDR3 nucleotides: TGTGCCAGAGCCTTACGACTAGCGGGAGGGCCGTACGAGCAGTACTTC. Translated: CARALRLAGGPYEQYF. The chain carries TRBV21-1 and TRBJ2-7; whether TRBD2, the table's D call, matches the DNA was not checked. TRBV21-1 is marked as a pseudogene. This CDR3 comprises 16 residues.

The chain combines TRBV2 with TRBJ1-5, with D unresolved. V was pared by 4 bases and J by 1 base, with 23 bases between. CDR3 length: 19 amino acids. Germline-derived CDR1 and CDR2 are SNHLY and FYNNEI. This chain's CDR3 is CASSAFVTGIVRSNQPQHF. The CDR3 DNA reads as TGTGCCAGCAGTGCCTTTGTCACGGGTATAGTTAGGAGCAATCAGCCCCAGCATTTT.

This chain connects TRBV7-2 to TRBJ1-2; D is unresolved. Deletions cut 0 bases from V and 0 bases from J, with 14 bases between. This CDR3 spans 17 amino acids. Per the germline V gene, CDR1 is SGHTA and CDR2 is FQGNSA. The DNA of the CDR3 is TGTGCCAGCAGCTTAGCGCGAACGATAAGTACTAACTATGGCTACACCTTC. It is translated as CASSLARTISTNYGYTF.

The gene calls are TRBV6-5 and TRBJ2-1; D is unclear. V lost 0 bases and J 2 bases, leaving 5 bases between the germline ends. Per the germline V gene, CDR1 is MNHEY and CDR2 is SVGAGI. The CDR3 loop spans 14 amino acids. The CDR3 region has the DNA TGTGCCAGCAGTTACTCGGCAGCCTACAATGAGCAGTTCTTC. It encodes CASSYSAAYNEQFF.

The chain carries TRBV3-1 (or the pseudogene TRBV3-2) and TRBJ1-6; no reliable D call. Germline CDR1 LGHDT, CDR2 YNNKEL (reference sequence). Trimming cost V 4 bases and J 10 bases, with 14 bases left between them. This CDR3 spans 14 amino acids. The CDR3 coding sequence is TGTGCCAGCAGCCTCGTTGGGGTCGGCTCACCCCTCCACTTT. Its translation: CASSLVGVGSPLHF.

The CDR3 loop is CASSPDRRPIYGYTF. The CDR3, as DNA: TGTGCCAGCAGTCCCGACAGGCGCCCTATCTATGGCTACACCTTC. The chain employs TRBV27 and TRBJ1-2; D perhaps matches TRBD1 (6 bases). The CDR3 contains 15 residues. Germline V CDR1 and CDR2: MNHEY, SMNVEV (reference sequence). V lost 5 bases to trimming and J lost 4 bases, with 17 bases between them.

This clone was counted between two and nine times. This sequence joins TRBV30 and TRBJ2-7; D is possibly TRBD1 (6 bases). V lost 4 bases and J lost 3, with 16 bases in between. The CDR3 is made up of 14 amino acids. In germline, CDR1 is GTSNPN, CDR2 SVGIG (reference sequence). The CDR3 DNA sequence: TGTGCCTGGACGAAACCCGGGACATTCTACGAGCAGTACTTC. Its translation: CAWTKPGTFYEQYF.

The chain is built from TRBV11-2 and TRBJ1-4; D may be TRBD1 (6 bases). Looked up from germline, CDR1 is SGHAT and CDR2 is FQNNGV. The CDR3 is 14 residues long. The V and J ends lost 0 bases and 11 bases respectively, with 13 bases between them. The chain's CDR3 is CASSLDRGGRKLFF. CDR3 DNA sequence: TGTGCCAGCAGCTTAGACAGGGGAGGTCGGAAACTGTTTTTT.

V gene TRBV19 combines with J gene TRBJ2-1; D gene unclear. CDR3 size: 17 residues. Trimming took 7 bases from V and 4 from J, leaving 23 bases between them. Per germline, CDR1 LNHDA and CDR2 SQIVND (reference sequence). CDR3: CASTPTADRSWYNEQFF. The CDR3 DNA follows: TGTGCCAGTACCCCTACCGCAGACCGGTCCTGGTACAATGAGCAGTTCTTC.

The rearrangement uses TRBV9 and TRBJ1-6; maybe TRBD1 (5 bases). The CDR3 loop spans 14 amino acids. V lost 4 bases and J 7 bases, leaving 12 bases between the germline ends. CDR1 and CDR2 from the germline V gene are SGDLS and YYNGEE. The CDR3 region has the DNA TGTGCCAGCAGCATTCAGGGTAACAATTCACCCCTCCACTTT. The encoded protein is CASSIQGNNSPLHF. The full variable domain, rest sourced from reference TRBV9 and TRBJ1-6, is DSGVTQTPKHLITATGQRVTLRCSPRSGDLSVYWYQQSLDQGLQFLIQYYNGEERAKGNILERFSAQQFPDLHSELNLSSLELGDSALYFCASSIQGNNSPLHFGNGTRLTVT.

This chain joins TRBV5-6 and TRBJ1-4; no definite D call. The CDR3 extends over 15 amino acids. Germline CDR1 and CDR2: SGHDT and YYEEEE. The V and J ends lost 0 bases and 8 bases respectively, with 14 bases between them. The CDR3 loop reads CASSLVSGWPEKLFF. The CDR3 bases are TGTGCCAGCAGCTTGGTGTCAGGATGGCCGGAAAAACTGTTTTTT.

The CDR3 spells CASRFAPSQAPFRHEQYF. The CDR3 region has the DNA TGTGCCAGCAGATTTGCCCCCTCCCAGGCACCGTTCCGGCACGAGCAGTACTTC. V gene TRBV5-5 combines with J gene TRBJ2-7; D gene unclear. Germline lookup yields CDR1 SGHKS and CDR2 YYEKEE (reference sequence). The V gene lost 5 bases and the J gene lost 5 bases, with 29 bases spanning the gap. The CDR3 length is 18 residues.

The chain has TRBV11-2 and TRBJ2-1, with D perhaps given as TRBD1 or TRBD2 (5 bases each). V was pared by 6 bases and J by 4 bases, with 19 bases between. Germline V gene lookup returns CDR1 SGHAT and CDR2 FQNNGV. The CDR3 covers 16 residues. The CDR3 DNA reads as TGTGCCAGCAGGGAGGTTAGGGGTTCCATATACAATGAGCAGTTCTTC. Protein product: CASREVRGSIYNEQFF.

This rearrangement joins TRBV6-5 to TRBJ2-3; 9 nucleotides match TRBD2. Germline V gene lookup returns CDR1 MNHEY and CDR2 SVGAGI. The CDR3 loop spans 16 amino acids. The J segment lost 1 base and the V segment lost 1 base, leaving 3 bases of the junction unmatched. The CDR3 loop reads CASSYFGGGGTDTQYF. The CDR3, as DNA: TGTGCCAGCAGTTACTTTGGCGGGGGGGGCACAGATACGCAGTATTTT.

V is TRBV5-1 and J is TRBJ2-1; D assignment may be TRBD1 or TRBD2 (5 bases each). The CDR3 loop spans 16 amino acids. Trimming removed 2 bases from V and 7 bases from J, with 19 bases in between. Per the germline V gene, CDR1 is SGHRS and CDR2 is YFSETQ. Written as DNA, the CDR3 is TGCGCCAGCAGCTTTTCGGGGCCTGGGGTTACTAATGAGCAGTTCTTC. Its protein is CASSFSGPGVTNEQFF.

The chain combines TRBV19 with TRBJ2-4; perhaps TRBD1 as D (6 bases). Germline V gene data show CDR1 as LNHDA and CDR2 as SQIVND (reference sequence). Trimming removed 5 bases at V and 0 bases at J, with 11 bases between. The CDR3 covers 15 residues. The CDR3 spells CASSPTGLAKNIQYF. DNA for the CDR3: TGTGCCAGTAGTCCGACAGGATTAGCCAAAAACATTCAGTACTTC.

The CDR3 DNA sequence: TGTGCCAGCAGCTTAAACAGGGCCTATGGCTACACCTTC. Its protein is CASSLNRAYGYTF. The chain uses TRBV7-6 and TRBJ1-2, with D perhaps TRBD1 (6 bases). This CDR3 region has 13 residues. Per germline, CDR1 SGHVS and CDR2 FNYEAQ. Trimming took 2 bases from V and 4 from J, leaving 8 bases between them.

V and J are TRBV3-1 (or the pseudogene TRBV3-2) and TRBJ1-6, with 9 bases fitting TRBD1. CDR1 is LGHDT, CDR2 YNNKEL, per germline (reference sequence). There are 15 residues in the CDR3. The J segment lost 7 bases and the V segment lost 2 bases, leaving 3 bases of the junction unmatched. The CDR3 sequence: CASSQPQGANSPLHF. CDR3 DNA: TGTGCCAGCAGCCAACCACAGGGGGCGAATTCACCCCTCCACTTT.